The 27 T cell receptor beta chains presented below share a single source sample, sequenced in a study of cytomegalovirus exposure and HLA in healthy donors. PCR used 60 Vbeta primers and 13 Jbeta primers. Assay: immunoSEQ multiplex PCR; the TCRdb copy retains only in-frame clones and omits some. Among roughly 120,000 clones listed, about 8.5% were seen once. The material sequenced was PBMCs. The receptors stem from a man between 35 and 55 years old in good health and CMV-seronegative.

The chain links TRBV7-9 to TRBJ1-4; D is possibly TRBD1 (5 bases). The germline V gene has CDR1 SEHNR and CDR2 FQNEAQ (reference sequence). This CDR3 spans 12 amino acids. The V gene lost 5 bases and the J gene lost 8 bases, with 9 bases spanning the gap. CDR3 sequence: CASSARQEKLFF. CDR3 in DNA: TGTGCCAGCAGCGCCCGACAGGAAAAACTGTTTTTT. Together with reference TRBV7-9 and TRBJ1-4, the CDR3 gives the full variable domain: DTGVSQNPRHKITKRGQNVTFRCDPISEHNRLYWYRQTLGQGPEFLTYFQNEAQLEKSRLLSDRFSAERPKGSFSTLEIQRTEQGDSAMYLCASSARQEKLFFGSGTQLSVL.

This clone was observed a handful of times. The chain links TRBV10-3 to TRBJ2-2; 11 bases line up with TRBD2. Germline CDR1 reads ENHRY; CDR2 reads SYGVKD. V was pared by 8 bases and J by 1 base, with 6 bases of the junction left unmatched. There are 16 residues in the CDR3. As DNA, the CDR3 is TGTGCCATCCGGGCTAGCGGGGGGCTGAACACCGGGGAGCTGTTTTTT. It is translated as CAIRASGGLNTGELFF.

This clone was recorded a few times. Here the CDR3 DNA reads TGTGCCAGCAGCTTGGGGGAGGGGGAGACCCAGTACTTC. This translates into CASSLGEGETQYF. This chain joins TRBV7-6 and TRBJ2-5; 7 bases are shared with TRBD2. V lost 3 bases, J lost 5 bases, and 3 bases stayed unmatched. Germline CDR1 SGHVS, CDR2 FNYEAQ. CDR3 length: 13 residues. Using reference TRBV7-6 and TRBJ2-5 for the parts outside the CDR3, the full variable domain is GAGVSQSPRYKVTKRGQDVALRCDPISGHVSLYWYRQALGQGPEFLTYFNYEAQQDKSGLPNDRFSAERPEGSISTLTIQRTEQRDSAMYRCASSLGEGETQYFGPGTRLLVL.

This clone occurred a few times. J is TRBJ1-3 and V is TRBV28; TRBD1 matches at 10 bases. The length of the CDR3 is 16 residues. V was pared by 5 bases and J by 2 bases, with 6 bases of the junction left unmatched. Germline V CDR1 and CDR2: MDHEN, SYDVKM. CDR3 in amino acids: CASSLPGTGAGNTIYF. In nucleotides, the CDR3 is TGTGCCAGCAGTCTGCCCGGGACAGGGGCTGGAAACACCATATATTTT.

The chain is built from TRBV4-1 and TRBJ1-2; D may be TRBD1 (5 bases). Trimming cost V 0 bases and J 3 bases, with 11 bases left between them. Looked up from germline, CDR1 is MGHRA and CDR2 is YSYEKL. The CDR3 runs to 15 residues. The CDR3 DNA is TGCGCCAGCAGCCAAGATCGGAGGGGCGACTATGGCTACACCTTC. It is translated as CASSQDRRGDYGYTF.

The rearrangement uses TRBV4-2 and TRBJ2-3; D not resolved. The CDR3 has 13 residues. Trimming stripped 4 bases from V and 4 bases from J, with 9 bases between. CDR1 is LGHNA, CDR2 YNFKEQ, per germline. The chain's CDR3 is CASSPVAADTQYF. CDR3 bases: TGTGCCAGCAGCCCGGTTGCCGCAGATACGCAGTATTTT.

V usage is TRBV27 and J usage is TRBJ2-1, with 7 positions matching TRBD2. Germline CDR1 MNHEY, CDR2 SMNVEV (reference sequence). The V and J ends lost 1 base and 5 bases, in that order; junction bases with no gene match: 2. The CDR3 contains 14 residues. CDR3 residues: CASSLWGGNNEQFF. CDR3 coding DNA: TGTGCCAGCAGTTTATGGGGAGGGAACAATGAGCAGTTCTTC.

CDR3 residues: CASSRSGGQETQYF. The DNA of the CDR3 is TGTGCCAGCAGCCGCAGCGGGGGGCAAGAGACCCAGTACTTC. This sequence joins TRBV2 and TRBJ2-5; 9 positions match TRBD2. Per germline, CDR1 SNHLY and CDR2 FYNNEI. The V segment lost 6 bases and the J segment 2 bases; nucleotides outside the gene matches: 4. The CDR3 has 14 residues. Full variable domain (rest looked up from reference TRBV2 and TRBJ2-5): EPEVTQTPSHQVTQMGQEVILRCVPISNHLYFYWYRQILGQKVEFLVSFYNNEISEKSEIFDDQFSVERPDGSNFTLKIRSTKLEDSAMYFCASSRSGGQETQYFGPGTRLLVL.

The chain recombines TRBV19 with TRBJ2-3; the match to TRBD2 covers 8 bases. The germline gives CDR1 LNHDA, CDR2 SQIVND (reference sequence). The CDR3 runs to 16 residues. J was trimmed by 1 base and V by 4 bases; bases with no gene match: 7. The CDR3 region is CASSSPRRGGTDTQYF. DNA for the CDR3: TGTGCCAGTAGTAGTCCCCGGCGGGGGGGCACAGATACGCAGTATTTT.

This chain joins TRBV30 and TRBJ1-3; unclear D gene. Trimming left V 2 bases short and J 4 bases short, with 9 bases between. CDR3 length: 13 amino acids. Germline CDR1 and CDR2: GTSNPN and SVGIG (reference sequence). CDR3 DNA sequence: TGTGCCTGGAGTCGAGGATCCGGAAACACCATATATTTT. Encoded protein: CAWSRGSGNTIYF.

This clone showed up just a few times. This chain joins TRBV2 and TRBJ1-1, with D possibly TRBD1 on 5 matching bases. V lost 6 bases to trimming and J lost 4 bases, with 12 bases between them. The CDR3 length is 13 residues. Per the germline V gene, CDR1 is SNHLY and CDR2 is FYNNEI. CDR3 bases: TGTGCCAGCAGCTGGGGCGCCGGCACTGAAGCTTTCTTT. Protein product: CASSWGAGTEAFF.

This chain connects TRBV7-9 to TRBJ2-1, with 15 bases lining up with TRBD2. CDR1 and CDR2 (germline): SEHNR, FQNEAQ (reference sequence). V gave up 3 bases and J gave up 7 bases; unmatched junction bases: 7. This CDR3 is 17 amino acids long. The CDR3 protein is CASSFRTSGGARNEQFF. The CDR3 DNA follows: TGTGCCAGCAGCTTCCGGACTAGCGGGGGGGCGCGGAATGAGCAGTTCTTC.

This clone was seen a few times. This chain uses TRBV4-1 with TRBJ2-5; 8 bases map to TRBD2. The J segment lost 3 bases and the V segment lost 4 bases, leaving 7 bases of the junction unmatched. The CDR3 covers 15 residues. CDR1 MGHRA and CDR2 YSYEKL come from the germline V gene. CDR3 in amino acids: CASSRTGGPEETQYF. CDR3 DNA sequence: TGCGCCAGCAGCCGCACGGGGGGGCCCGAAGAGACCCAGTACTTC.

This clone was counted only a few times. This sequence joins TRBV7-6 and TRBJ2-2, with TRBD2 matching over 8 bases. J lost 4 bases, V lost 5 bases, and 6 bases had no gene match. Per germline, CDR1 SGHVS and CDR2 FNYEAQ. CDR3 length: 15 amino acids. This CDR3 reads CASSAAGATTGELFF. CDR3 sequence (DNA): TGTGCCAGCAGCGCAGCGGGGGCTACCACCGGGGAGCTGTTTTTT.

The genes are TRBV5-4 and TRBJ2-7, with 8 bases matching TRBD2. This CDR3 spans 14 amino acids. CDR1 is SGHNT, CDR2 YYREEE, per germline (reference sequence). Losses at the gene ends were 3 bases for V and 6 bases for J; bases not matched to a gene: 8. The CDR3 DNA reads TGTGCCAGCAGCTCTTTCGGGGGGGGGCTCGAGCAGTACTTC. Translated: CASSSFGGGLEQYF.

V gene TRBV7-9 combines with J gene TRBJ1-1, with a weak D call TRBD1 (5 bases). The CDR3 consists of 13 residues. V was pared by 3 bases and J by 6 bases, with 11 bases between. Germline V CDR1 and CDR2: SEHNR, FQNEAQ (reference sequence). CDR3 bases: TGTGCCAGCAGCTTGAGTGGAGGGGCTGAAGCTTTCTTT. It is translated as CASSLSGGAEAFF.

This chain connects TRBV7-2 to TRBJ1-1; D gene uncertain. The V and J ends lost 4 bases and 0 bases respectively, with 6 bases between them. Germline CDR1 and CDR2: SGHTA and FQGNSA. The CDR3 totals 13 residues. The CDR3 loop reads CASSSLMNTEAFF. The CDR3 DNA sequence: TGTGCCAGCAGCTCCCTTATGAACACTGAAGCTTTCTTT.

This clone has only a few counts. The rearrangement joins TRBV5-1 to TRBJ2-7; 11 bases map to TRBD2. V shed 2 bases and J 1 base; nucleotides not matched to a gene: 8. Germline lookup yields CDR1 SGHRS and CDR2 YFSETQ. This CDR3 region has 17 residues. This CDR3 is CASSLGTSGHPSYEQYF. The CDR3 bases are TGCGCCAGCAGCTTAGGGACTAGCGGACACCCTTCCTACGAGCAGTACTTC.

The CDR3 loop is CASSSPGGTNIQYF. The CDR3 bases are TGTGCCAGCAGCTCCCCGGGGGGGACAAACATTCAGTACTTC. The chain joins TRBV7-2 to TRBJ2-4; TRBD2 matches 8 bases. This CDR3 has 14 amino acids. Trimming removed 4 bases from V and 6 bases from J; junction bases left unmatched: 5. Germline V gene lookup returns CDR1 SGHTA and CDR2 FQGNSA.

The V and J genes are TRBV7-9 and TRBJ2-5, with 10 bases lining up with TRBD1. V was pared by 2 bases and J by 5 bases, with 8 bases of the junction left unmatched. CDR1 is SEHNR and CDR2 is FQNEAQ in the germline V gene (reference sequence). The CDR3 has 16 residues. The CDR3 spells CASSLFGTGARETQYF. CDR3 in DNA: TGTGCCAGCAGCTTATTCGGGACAGGGGCGCGGGAGACCCAGTACTTC.

This clone was observed a few times. The CDR3 reads CASRISGGGSGYTF. The CDR3 DNA reads as TGTGCCAGCAGGATCTCAGGGGGCGGAAGCGGCTACACCTTC. V usage is TRBV28 and J usage is TRBJ1-2, with 8 bases fitting TRBD1. Germline values: CDR1 MDHEN, CDR2 SYDVKM. Unmatched junction bases numbered 11, after V lost 6 bases and J lost 8 bases. The CDR3 runs to 14 residues.

The CDR3 region has the DNA TGCAGCGTTGTACCAGTCGGGGATGGCTACACCTTC. As protein: CSVVPVGDGYTF. This rearrangement joins TRBV29-1 to TRBJ1-2; unclear D gene. V was trimmed by 4 bases and J by 6 bases, leaving 12 bases between them. Germline values: CDR1 SQVTM, CDR2 ANQGSEA. The length of the CDR3 is 12 residues.

In this sample, this clone turned up a few times. The CDR3 loop is CASSQEEGGWTDTQYF. CDR3 DNA sequence: TGCGCCAGCAGCCAAGAAGAAGGGGGCTGGACAGATACGCAGTATTTT. V usage is TRBV4-3 and J usage is TRBJ2-3; 7 bases align to TRBD1. The germline CDR1 and CDR2 sequences are LGHNA and YSLEER. The CDR3 is 16 amino acids. V was pared by 0 bases and J by 3 bases, with 6 bases of the junction left unmatched.

V is TRBV7-2 and J is TRBJ2-7; no clear D gene. CDR1 SGHTA and CDR2 FQGNSA come from the germline V gene. Trimming removed 5 bases at V and 0 bases at J, with 17 bases between. This CDR3 contains 16 residues. The CDR3 DNA follows: TGTGCCAGCAGCCCCACCACAGTCCCGAGCTCCTACGAGCAGTACTTC. Translation gives CASSPTTVPSSYEQYF.

The sample holds a few counts of this clone. This chain connects TRBV7-9 to TRBJ2-1; no reliable D call. Germline CDR1 reads SEHNR; CDR2 reads FQNEAQ (reference sequence). This CDR3 is built from 14 residues. V was trimmed by 6 bases and J by 8 bases, leaving 17 bases between them. CDR3 DNA: TGTGCCAGCAGACCGCGACGAGGTGTGGATGAGCAGTTCTTC. Amino acid sequence: CASRPRRGVDEQFF.

V gene TRBV11-2 combines with J gene TRBJ2-3; D remains ambiguous. Germline-derived CDR1 and CDR2 are SGHAT and FQNNGV. Trimming took 7 bases from V and 6 from J, leaving 8 bases between them. The CDR3 has 11 residues. The CDR3 reads CASTPLDTQYF. CDR3 sequence (DNA): TGTGCCAGCACCCCCCTGGATACGCAGTATTTT. The full variable domain, in which reference TRBV11-2 and TRBJ2-3 provide the parts outside the CDR3, is EAGVAQSPRYKIIEKRQSVAFWCNPISGHATLYWYQQILGQGPKLLIQFQNNGVVDDSQLPKDRFSAERLKGVDSTLKIQPAKLEDSAVYLCASTPLDTQYFGPGTRLTVL.

This clone has just a few counts. The chain links TRBV10-2 to TRBJ2-3, with D possibly matching TRBD2 (6 bases). The CDR3 is made up of 14 amino acids. The germline V gene has CDR1 WSHSY and CDR2 SAAADI. V dropped 5 bases and J dropped 2 bases, with 11 bases sitting between them. CDR3 sequence: CASSPRGYTDTQYF. The CDR3 DNA sequence: TGCGCCAGCAGTCCACGGGGGTACACAGATACGCAGTATTTT.